These 14 T cell receptor beta chains originate from one sample sequenced in a study of human T cells and chemical hapten exposure. MiXCR was run by TCRdb on the RACE reads, yielding one entry per CDR3 protein. The data contain some 180,000 distinct CDR3 sequences, approximately 26% of them singletons. Time point of the sample: patch test 3, about 24 weeks after DPC sensitization. The treatment was: therapeutic diphenylcyclopropenone sensitization with weekly scalp DPC. Sequencing used whole blood, obtained in connection with sensitization to the hapten diphenylcyclopropenone (DPC). The receptors here all came from a woman between 40 and 55 years old with alopecia areata. Some clones in this sample may be carry-over from other donors' samples.

V is TRBV4-2 and J is TRBJ1-5; D remains ambiguous. The CDR3 sequence is 15 residues long. Germline V gives CDR1 LGHNA, CDR2 YNFKEQ. V gave up 0 bases and J gave up 9 bases, with 15 bases separating them. The CDR3 here is CASSQEWNGPGPQHF. The CDR3 bases are TGTGCCAGCAGCCAAGAATGGAACGGACCGGGGCCCCAGCATTTT.

V is TRBV29-1 and J is TRBJ1-1, with D hard to call. Trimming shortened V by 4 bases and J by 0 bases, and 9 bases separated the two germline ends. The germline gives CDR1 SQVTM, CDR2 ANQGSEA. The CDR3 covers 13 residues. The chain's CDR3 is CSVGSHMNTEAFF. In DNA, the CDR3 is TGCAGCGTTGGGTCGCACATGAACACTGAAGCTTTCTTT.

This clonotype was counted a few times. The rearrangement joins TRBV28 to TRBJ1-2; D is undetermined. V lost 5 bases, J lost 7 bases, and 17 bases lay in between. The CDR3 runs 14 residues. Germline V gives CDR1 MDHEN, CDR2 SYDVKM. The chain's CDR3 is CASSPHGRLGGYTF. CDR3 nucleotide sequence: TGTGCCAGCAGTCCTCATGGGAGGCTGGGTGGCTACACCTTC.

This clonotype was recorded once. The chain recombines TRBV7-6 with TRBJ1-6, with a weak D call TRBD1 (6 bases). CDR1 is SGHVS, CDR2 FNYEAQ, per germline. The V gene lost 0 bases and the J gene lost 7 bases, with 7 bases spanning the gap. The CDR3 loop spans 14 amino acids. The CDR3 DNA reads as TGTGCCAGCAGCTTAGCGACAGGAAATTCACCCCTCCACTTT. It specifies CASSLATGNSPLHF.

This clonotype was picked up many times. The genes are TRBV7-9 and TRBJ2-1; D uncertain. CDR3 length equals 12 residues. The ends were cut back, 1 base at V and 4 bases at J, with 2 bases in the middle. The germline CDR1 and CDR2 sequences are SEHNR and FQNEAQ (reference sequence). DNA for the CDR3: TGTGCCAGCAGCTTAGTTTACAATGAGCAGTTCTTC. Its protein is CASSLVYNEQFF.

This clonotype turned up a few times. CDR3 sequence (DNA): TGTGCCAGCAGTTACGCGACAGGGGGAAATGAAAAACTGTTTTTT. Translation gives CASSYATGGNEKLFF. V gene TRBV6-5 combines with J gene TRBJ1-4; TRBD1 matches at 9 bases. The V gene end was trimmed by 2 bases and the J gene end by 5 bases; junction bases not matched to a gene: 3. The CDR3 is 15 residues long. The germline gives CDR1 MNHEY, CDR2 SVGAGI.

The chain recombines TRBV30 with TRBJ1-5, with D possibly TRBD1 on 5 matching bases. Trimming stripped 2 bases from V and 3 bases from J, with 14 bases between. The CDR3 extends over 15 amino acids. The germline V gene encodes CDR1 GTSNPN and CDR2 SVGIG (reference sequence). The CDR3 sequence: CAWSPRGGINQPQHF. CDR3 nucleotide sequence: TGTGCCTGGAGTCCCCGCGGGGGGATCAATCAGCCCCAGCATTTT.

This clonotype has only a few counts. V is TRBV30 and J is TRBJ2-2; the D is unclear. CDR1 GTSNPN and CDR2 SVGIG come from the germline V gene (reference sequence). The CDR3 is made up of 14 amino acids. The V gene lost 4 bases and the J gene lost 1 base, with 10 bases spanning the gap. The CDR3 sequence is CAWTKTMNTGELFF. The CDR3 coding sequence is TGTGCCTGGACGAAGACAATGAACACCGGGGAGCTGTTTTTT.

This clonotype was picked up a small number of times. The gene calls are TRBV6-2 or TRBV6-3 and TRBJ2-1; D is uncertain. V dropped 6 bases and J dropped 6 bases, with 9 bases sitting between them. The CDR3 consists of 12 residues. Germline values: CDR1 MNHEY, CDR2 SVGEGT. The CDR3 bases are TGTGCCAGCAGCCCATACTCCAATGAGCAGTTCTTC. Residues: CASSPYSNEQFF.

The V gene is TRBV5-1, the J gene TRBJ1-5; D unclear. From germline, CDR1 is SGHRS and CDR2 YFSETQ. This CDR3 contains 14 residues. V gave up 4 bases and J gave up 7 bases, with 15 bases separating them. CDR3 region: CASSPDGVRQPQHF. The CDR3 bases are TGCGCCAGCAGCCCGGACGGGGTGAGGCAGCCCCAGCATTTT.

The rearrangement links TRBV7-9 to TRBJ2-1; D gene uncertain. V was shortened by 3 bases and J by 10 bases, with 13 bases between the two germline ends. Germline V gene lookup returns CDR1 SEHNR and CDR2 FQNEAQ (reference sequence). The CDR3 is 13 amino acids. In DNA, the CDR3 is TGTGCCAGCAGCTTTTCTTGGGCCGTGGAGCAGTTCTTC. It translates to CASSFSWAVEQFF.

This clonotype was detected a few times. The chain carries TRBV29-1 and TRBJ1-1; TRBD1 matches 10 bases. The CDR3 totals 12 residues. In germline, CDR1 is SQVTM, CDR2 ANQGSEA. With 7 bases clipped from V and 8 bases from J, the junction kept 7 bases outside the gene matches. Here the CDR3 reads CSGGQGSLEAFF. In nucleotides, the CDR3 is TGCAGCGGGGGACAGGGGAGTTTGGAAGCTTTCTTT.

The genes are TRBV20-1 and TRBJ2-7, with 9 positions matching TRBD1. The trim removed 2 bases at V and 5 bases at J, leaving 4 bases unmatched. This CDR3 has 13 residues. Germline V gene sequence: CDR1 DFQATT, CDR2 SNEGSKA (reference sequence). This CDR3 is CSARPGQGDEQYF. In DNA, the CDR3 is TGCAGTGCTAGACCGGGACAGGGTGACGAGCAGTACTTC.

The chain is built from TRBV29-1 and TRBJ1-5; D gene unclear. Trimming removed 4 bases from V and 0 bases from J, with 10 bases in between. CDR3 length: 14 residues. The germline gives CDR1 SQVTM, CDR2 ANQGSEA. CDR3 protein: CSVGGSNSNQPQHF. The CDR3 nucleotides read TGCAGCGTTGGTGGCAGCAATAGCAATCAGCCCCAGCATTTT. Drawing the rest from reference TRBV29-1 and TRBJ1-5, the complete variable domain is SAVISQKPSRDICQRGTSLTIQCQVDSQVTMMFWYRQQPGQSLTLIATANQGSEATYESGFVIDKFPISRPNLTFSTLTVSNMSPEDSSIYLCSVGGSNSNQPQHFGDGTRLSIL.